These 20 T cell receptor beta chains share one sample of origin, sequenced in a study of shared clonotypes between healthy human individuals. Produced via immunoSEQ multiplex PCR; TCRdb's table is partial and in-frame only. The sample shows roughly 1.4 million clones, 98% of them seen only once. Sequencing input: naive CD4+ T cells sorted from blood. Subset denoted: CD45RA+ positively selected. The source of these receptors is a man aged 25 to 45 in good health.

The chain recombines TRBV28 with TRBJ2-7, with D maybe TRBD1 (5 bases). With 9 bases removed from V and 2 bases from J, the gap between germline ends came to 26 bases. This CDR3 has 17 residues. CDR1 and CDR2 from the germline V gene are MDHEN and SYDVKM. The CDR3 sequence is CASKRWGAPRSPYEQYF. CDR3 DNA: TGTGCCAGTAAACGGTGGGGCGCACCCAGGTCTCCCTACGAGCAGTACTTC.

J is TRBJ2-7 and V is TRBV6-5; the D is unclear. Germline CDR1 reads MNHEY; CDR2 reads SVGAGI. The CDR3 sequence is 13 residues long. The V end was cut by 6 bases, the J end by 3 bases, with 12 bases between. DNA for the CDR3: TGTGCCAGCAGGGAAACCGTACGCTACGAGCAGTACTTC. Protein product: CASRETVRYEQYF.

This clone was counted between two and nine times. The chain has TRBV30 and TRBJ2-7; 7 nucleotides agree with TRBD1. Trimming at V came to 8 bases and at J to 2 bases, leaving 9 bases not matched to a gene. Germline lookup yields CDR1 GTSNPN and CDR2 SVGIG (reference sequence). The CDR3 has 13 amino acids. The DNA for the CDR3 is TGTGCCGGAAGGACAGGAGTACCCTACGAGCAGTACTTC. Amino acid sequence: CAGRTGVPYEQYF.

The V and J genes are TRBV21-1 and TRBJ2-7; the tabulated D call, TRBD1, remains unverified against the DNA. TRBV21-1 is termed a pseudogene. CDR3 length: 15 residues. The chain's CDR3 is CASSSRDTFSYEQYF. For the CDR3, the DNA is TGTGCCAGCAGCTCCCGGGACACCTTCTCCTACGAGCAGTACTTC.

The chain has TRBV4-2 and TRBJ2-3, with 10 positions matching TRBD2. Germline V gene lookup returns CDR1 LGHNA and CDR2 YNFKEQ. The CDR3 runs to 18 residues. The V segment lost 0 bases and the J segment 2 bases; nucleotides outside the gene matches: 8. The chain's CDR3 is CASSQEASGSRATDTQYF. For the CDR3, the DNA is TGTGCCAGCAGCCAAGAGGCTAGCGGGAGTCGGGCCACAGATACGCAGTATTTT.

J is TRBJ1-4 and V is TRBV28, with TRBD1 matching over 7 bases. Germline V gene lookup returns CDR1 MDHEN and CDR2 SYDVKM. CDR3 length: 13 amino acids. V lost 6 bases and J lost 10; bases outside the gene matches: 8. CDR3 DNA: TGTGCCAGCAGCAGACAGGGCTCGGGAAAACTGTTTTTT. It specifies CASSRQGSGKLFF.

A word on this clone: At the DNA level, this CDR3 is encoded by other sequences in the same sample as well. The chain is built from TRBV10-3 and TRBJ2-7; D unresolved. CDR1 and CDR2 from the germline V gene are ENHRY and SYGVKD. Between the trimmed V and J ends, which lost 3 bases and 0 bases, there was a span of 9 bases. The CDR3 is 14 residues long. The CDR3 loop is CAISDERNSYEQYF. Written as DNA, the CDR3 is TGTGCCATCAGTGACGAACGAAACTCCTACGAGCAGTACTTC.

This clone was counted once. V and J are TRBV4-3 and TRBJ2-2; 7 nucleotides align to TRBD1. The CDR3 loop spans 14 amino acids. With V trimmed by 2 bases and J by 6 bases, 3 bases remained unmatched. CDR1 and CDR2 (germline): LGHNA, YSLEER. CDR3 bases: TGCGCCAGCAGCCAACTGACAGGGCCCGGGGAGCTGTTTTTT. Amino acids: CASSQLTGPGELFF.

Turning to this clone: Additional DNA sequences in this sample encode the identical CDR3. The CDR3 DNA sequence: TGTGCCAGCAGTCCACAGGGGGAAAAACTGTTTTTT. This translates into CASSPQGEKLFF. The V and J genes are TRBV7-9 and TRBJ1-4, with 7 bases fitting TRBD1. Trimming removed 6 bases from V and 8 bases from J; junction bases left unmatched: 3. Germline V CDR1 and CDR2: SEHNR, FQNEAQ (reference sequence). The CDR3 consists of 12 residues.

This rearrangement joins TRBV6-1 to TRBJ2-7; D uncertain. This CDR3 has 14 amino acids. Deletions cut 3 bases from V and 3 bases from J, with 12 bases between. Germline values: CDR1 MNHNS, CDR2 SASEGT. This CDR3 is CASSDGGGYYEQYF. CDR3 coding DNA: TGTGCCAGCAGTGACGGCGGCGGCTACTACGAGCAGTACTTC.

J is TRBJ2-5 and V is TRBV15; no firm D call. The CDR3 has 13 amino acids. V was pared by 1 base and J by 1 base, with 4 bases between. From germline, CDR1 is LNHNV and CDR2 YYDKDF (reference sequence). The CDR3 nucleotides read TGTGCCACCAGCAGAGCAATCCAAGAGACCCAGTACTTC. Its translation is CATSRAIQETQYF.

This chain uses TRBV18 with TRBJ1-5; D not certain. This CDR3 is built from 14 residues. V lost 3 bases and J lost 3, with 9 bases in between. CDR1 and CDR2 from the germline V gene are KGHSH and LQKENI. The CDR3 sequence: CASSPLADNQPQHF. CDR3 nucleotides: TGTGCCAGCTCACCCCTTGCGGACAATCAGCCCCAGCATTTT.

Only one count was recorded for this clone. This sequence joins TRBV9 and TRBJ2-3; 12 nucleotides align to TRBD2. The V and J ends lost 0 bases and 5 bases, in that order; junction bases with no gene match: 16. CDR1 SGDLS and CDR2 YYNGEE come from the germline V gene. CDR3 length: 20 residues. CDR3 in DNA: TGTGCCAGCAGCGTAGCTACGACTAGCGGGAGCTACGCAAACGGAGATACGCAGTATTTT. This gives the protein CASSVATTSGSYANGDTQYF.

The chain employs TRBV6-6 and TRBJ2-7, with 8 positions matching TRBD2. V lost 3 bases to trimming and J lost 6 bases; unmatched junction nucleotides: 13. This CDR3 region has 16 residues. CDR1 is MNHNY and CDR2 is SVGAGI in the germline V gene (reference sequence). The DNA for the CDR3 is TGTGCCAGCAGTTATTCCCCGGGACTAGGAAAGTTCGAGCAGTACTTC. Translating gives CASSYSPGLGKFEQYF.

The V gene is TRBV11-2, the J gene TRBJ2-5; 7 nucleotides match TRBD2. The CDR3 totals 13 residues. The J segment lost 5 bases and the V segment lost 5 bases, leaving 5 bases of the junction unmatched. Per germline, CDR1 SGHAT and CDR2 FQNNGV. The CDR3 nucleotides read TGTGCCAGCAGCCAGAGCGGGACTGAGACCCAGTACTTC. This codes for CASSQSGTETQYF.

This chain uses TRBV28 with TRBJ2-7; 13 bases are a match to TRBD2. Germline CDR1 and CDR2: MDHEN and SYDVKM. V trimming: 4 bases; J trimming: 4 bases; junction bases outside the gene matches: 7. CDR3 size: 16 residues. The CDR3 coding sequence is TGTGCCAGCAGTTGGACCTGGACTAGCGGGAGTTACGAGCAGTACTTC. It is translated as CASSWTWTSGSYEQYF.

In nucleotides, the CDR3 is TGTGCCAGCAGCTTGTCAGAAAACAATCAGCCCCAGCATTTT. Translating gives CASSLSENNQPQHF. The rearrangement uses TRBV5-6 and TRBJ1-5; the D is unclear. CDR3 length: 14 amino acids. The V and J ends lost 1 base and 3 bases respectively, with 8 bases between them. Looked up from germline, CDR1 is SGHDT and CDR2 is YYEEEE.

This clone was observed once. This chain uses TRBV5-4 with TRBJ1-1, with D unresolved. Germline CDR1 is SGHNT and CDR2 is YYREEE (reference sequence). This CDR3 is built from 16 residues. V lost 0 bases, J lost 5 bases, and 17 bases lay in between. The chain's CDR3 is CASSLAGVRRGTEAFF. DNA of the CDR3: TGTGCCAGCAGCTTGGCCGGTGTAAGGCGGGGTACTGAAGCTTTCTTT.

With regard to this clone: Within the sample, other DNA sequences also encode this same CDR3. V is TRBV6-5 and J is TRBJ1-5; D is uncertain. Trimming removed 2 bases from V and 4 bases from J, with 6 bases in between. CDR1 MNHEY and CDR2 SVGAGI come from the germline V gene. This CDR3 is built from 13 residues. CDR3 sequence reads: CASSYDGNQPQHF. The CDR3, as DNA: TGTGCCAGCAGTTACGATGGGAATCAGCCCCAGCATTTT.

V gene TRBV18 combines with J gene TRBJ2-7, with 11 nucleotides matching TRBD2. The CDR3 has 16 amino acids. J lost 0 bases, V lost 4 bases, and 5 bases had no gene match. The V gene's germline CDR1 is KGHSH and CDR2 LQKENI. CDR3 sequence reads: CASSLASGRLSYEQYF. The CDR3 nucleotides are TGTGCCAGCTCACTGGCTAGCGGGAGGCTCTCCTACGAGCAGTACTTC.